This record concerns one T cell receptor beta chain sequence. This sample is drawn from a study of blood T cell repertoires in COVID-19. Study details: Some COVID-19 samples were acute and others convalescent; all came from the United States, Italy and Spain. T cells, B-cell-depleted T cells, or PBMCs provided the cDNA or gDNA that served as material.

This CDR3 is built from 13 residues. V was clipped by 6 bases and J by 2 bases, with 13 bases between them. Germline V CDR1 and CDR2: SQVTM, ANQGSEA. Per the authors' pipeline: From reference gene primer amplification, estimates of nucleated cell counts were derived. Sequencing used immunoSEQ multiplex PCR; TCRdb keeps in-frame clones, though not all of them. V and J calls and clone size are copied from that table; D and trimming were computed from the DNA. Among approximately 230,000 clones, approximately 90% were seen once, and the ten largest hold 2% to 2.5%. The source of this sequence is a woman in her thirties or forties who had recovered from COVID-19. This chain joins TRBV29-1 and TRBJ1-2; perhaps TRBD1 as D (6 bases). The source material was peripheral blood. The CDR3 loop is CSVEPGTNYGYTF. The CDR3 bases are TGCAGCGTAGAACCAGGGACAAACTATGGCTACACCTTC.